This passage covers 6 T cell receptor beta chains from one sample sequenced in a study of T cell changes during pregnancy in multiple sclerosis. Sequencing was performed with immunoSEQ multiplex PCR; in TCRdb, only in-frame clones are kept and a portion is missing. The sample carries fewer than 85,000 clones, approximately 91% recorded once. The specimen comprised peripheral blood, sampled before pregnancy. All receptors come from a female donor with multiple sclerosis, enrolled in a pregnancy study.

V is TRBV5-1 and J is TRBJ2-7; D gene unclear. CDR1 and CDR2 (germline): SGHRS, YFSETQ. CDR3 length: 14 residues. V was shortened by 1 base and J by 1 base, with 9 bases between the two germline ends. The CDR3 DNA sequence: TGCGCCAGCAGCTTGTCTACCGATTCCTACGAGCAGTACTTC. Its protein is CASSLSTDSYEQYF.

The chain has TRBV15 and TRBJ2-7; D might be TRBD2 (5 bases). V lost 0 bases and J lost 0, with 12 bases in between. Germline assignment: CDR1 LNHNV and CDR2 YYDKDF (reference sequence). This CDR3 is built from 16 residues. CDR3 sequence: CATSRDRGRSSYEQYF. CDR3 bases: TGTGCCACCAGCAGAGATCGGGGAAGGAGCTCCTACGAGCAGTACTTC.

The rearrangement joins TRBV7-2 to TRBJ1-1; the D is unclear. The CDR3 runs to 17 residues. The germline CDR1 and CDR2 sequences are SGHTA and FQGNSA. Trimming left V 5 bases short and J 3 bases short, with 22 bases between. CDR3 protein: CASSLLSTPWEDTEAFF. CDR3 in DNA: TGTGCCAGCAGCCTCCTCAGCACCCCCTGGGAGGACACTGAAGCTTTCTTT.

The CDR3 spells CASSLPIRLAGKYNEQFF. The DNA for the CDR3 is TGTGCCAGCAGCTTACCTATTCGACTAGCGGGGAAGTACAATGAGCAGTTCTTC. The chain combines TRBV7-8 with TRBJ2-1; 11 nucleotides agree with TRBD2. This CDR3 contains 18 residues. Germline CDR1 SGHVS, CDR2 FQNEAQ. The V gene end was trimmed by 2 bases and the J gene end by 4 bases; junction bases not matched to a gene: 10.

The genes are TRBV2 and TRBJ1-5, with D tentatively TRBD1 (6 bases). Trimming removed 4 bases from V and 3 bases from J, with 10 bases in between. CDR3 size: 14 residues. From germline, CDR1 is SNHLY and CDR2 FYNNEI. CDR3 in amino acids: CASSVQGANQPQHF. The CDR3 region has the DNA TGTGCCAGCAGTGTACAGGGAGCCAATCAGCCCCAGCATTTT.

The chain is built from TRBV25-1 and TRBJ1-6; no reliable D call. CDR1 is MGHDK, CDR2 SYGVNS, per germline. The V gene lost 5 bases and the J gene lost 8 bases, with 10 bases spanning the gap. The CDR3 loop spans 13 amino acids. DNA of the CDR3: TGTGCCAGCAGTAGAGGTGTGGATTCACCCCTCCACTTT. This encodes CASSRGVDSPLHF.